This entry lists 32 T cell receptor beta chains sequenced from one sample in a study of identical twins. Each CDR3 protein gets one entry after TCRdb re-called the 5' RACE reads with MiXCR. The table has around 450,000 distinct CDR3 sequences, 12% to 15% seen once. These records were also assigned to another study, of yellow fever vaccine responses in identical twins.

Sequenced sample: CD4+ T cells sorted from blood. Source of these receptors: a woman aged 18-35 years in good health.

This sequence joins TRBV29-1 and TRBJ2-5, with 8 bases aligning to TRBD1. The CDR3 has 14 residues. V lost 5 bases to trimming and J lost 10 bases; unmatched junction nucleotides: 15. The V gene's germline CDR1 is SQVTM and CDR2 ANQGSEA. For the CDR3, the DNA is TGCAGCGTTCACCCAGGGGGCCGCCCCCGGAACCAGTACTTC. Translated, it gives CSVHPGGRPRNQYF. Using reference TRBV29-1 and TRBJ2-5 for the parts outside the CDR3, the full variable domain is SAVISQKPSRDICQRGTSLTIQCQVDSQVTMMFWYRQQPGQSLTLIATANQGSEATYESGFVIDKFPISRPNLTFSTLTVSNMSPEDSSIYLCSVHPGGRPRNQYFGPGTRLLVL.

The chain joins TRBV5-1 to TRBJ2-7; D could derive from TRBD1 or TRBD2 (5 bases each). The CDR3 length is 16 residues. Trimming removed 0 bases at V and 0 bases at J, with 13 bases between. The germline V gene has CDR1 SGHRS and CDR2 YFSETQ. The CDR3 sequence is CASSLGGATSSYEQYF. The CDR3 DNA follows: TGCGCCAGCAGCTTGGGGGGCGCAACTAGCTCCTACGAGCAGTACTTC.

The table lists this clonotype with a few counts. The chain joins TRBV7-2 to TRBJ2-7; no definite D call. CDR3 length equals 12 residues. Germline V gene lookup returns CDR1 SGHTA and CDR2 FQGNSA. V was shortened by 0 bases and J by 9 bases, with 9 bases between the two germline ends. This chain's CDR3 is CASSLARGAQYF. The CDR3 DNA reads as TGTGCCAGCAGCTTAGCGCGTGGAGCGCAGTACTTC.

This rearrangement joins TRBV6-2 or TRBV6-3 to TRBJ2-3; D unresolved. Germline V gene data show CDR1 as MNHEY and CDR2 as SVGEGT. The CDR3 covers 14 residues. V was shortened by 6 bases and J by 8 bases, with 18 bases between the two germline ends. The CDR3 loop is CASRPPSSRITQYF. As DNA, the CDR3 is TGTGCCAGCAGACCCCCATCCTCTCGGATTACGCAGTATTTT.

The table lists this clonotype with a few counts. The J gene is TRBJ2-5, the V gene TRBV5-1; D remains unclear. Trimming stripped 0 bases from V and 3 bases from J, with 15 bases between. The CDR3 consists of 16 residues. Germline-derived CDR1 and CDR2 are SGHRS and YFSETQ. CDR3 amino acids: CASSLGSRLDKETQYF. In DNA, the CDR3 is TGCGCCAGCAGCTTGGGTTCCAGGTTAGACAAAGAGACCCAGTACTTC.

This clonotype occurred a few times. The CDR3 sequence is CASSSHAGGPTDTQYF. The CDR3 DNA reads TGTGCCAGCAGTTCCCACGCGGGGGGGCCGACAGATACGCAGTATTTT. The V gene is TRBV27, the J gene TRBJ2-3; 9 nucleotides line up with TRBD2. V gave up 4 bases and J gave up 3 bases; unmatched junction bases: 8. The germline gives CDR1 MNHEY, CDR2 SMNVEV (reference sequence). This CDR3 has 16 residues.

The chain combines TRBV28 with TRBJ2-5; tentatively, D is TRBD2 (6 bases). The CDR3 has 15 residues. V was cut by 6 bases and J by 5 bases, with 19 bases left in between. Germline assignment: CDR1 MDHEN and CDR2 SYDVKM. The CDR3 DNA reads TGTGCCAGCAGAGGGGATCAGTTCGGAGGGGAGACCCAGTACTTC. Protein: CASRGDQFGGETQYF.

This clonotype occurred a few times. This chain links TRBV7-9 with TRBJ2-5; possible D gene TRBD1, 6 bases. CDR3 length: 14 amino acids. Germline V gene lookup returns CDR1 SEHNR and CDR2 FQNEAQ (reference sequence). V lost 1 base and J lost 3, with 9 bases in between. The CDR3 DNA follows: TGTGCCAGCAGCTTAGACAGGGTAAAAGAGACCCAGTACTTC. Protein product: CASSLDRVKETQYF.

The V call is TRBV25-1, the J call TRBJ2-1, with D perhaps matching TRBD1 (6 bases). Trimming took off 4 bases at V and 6 bases at J, with 10 bases between the two ends. This CDR3 comprises 13 residues. CDR1 is MGHDK and CDR2 is SYGVNS in the germline V gene. CDR3 sequence (DNA): TGTGCCAGCAGTGTGTTAGGGGGCAATGAGCAGTTCTTC. It encodes CASSVLGGNEQFF.

This clonotype has just a few counts. This chain connects TRBV15 to TRBJ1-2, with TRBD1 matching over 8 bases. CDR1 is LNHNV, CDR2 YYDKDF, per germline (reference sequence). V gave up 0 bases and J gave up 4 bases; unmatched junction bases: 4. The CDR3 runs to 15 residues. CDR3 DNA: TGTGCCACCAGCAGAGAACAGGGGGTACCCTATGGCTACACCTTC. Its translation: CATSREQGVPYGYTF.

This clonotype was seen many times. This sequence joins TRBV7-9 and TRBJ2-7, with 8 bases aligning to TRBD2. This CDR3 contains 15 residues. Germline CDR1 SEHNR, CDR2 FQNEAQ (reference sequence). V was clipped by 4 bases and J by 3 bases; unmatched bases: 8. The CDR3 here is CASSSRGGALYEQYF. CDR3 bases: TGTGCCAGCAGCTCCCGGGGGGGGGCTCTCTACGAGCAGTACTTC.

This clonotype has a handful of counts. This sequence joins TRBV20-1 and TRBJ2-7, with 7 bases aligning to TRBD1. Trimming cost V 4 bases and J 0 bases; bases outside gene matches: 9. The CDR3 is 15 residues long. CDR1 and CDR2 (germline): DFQATT, SNEGSKA (reference sequence). The CDR3 loop is CSANRQGRSSYEQYF. The DNA for the CDR3 is TGCAGTGCTAATAGACAGGGCCGGAGCTCCTACGAGCAGTACTTC.

This clonotype occurred a few times. CDR3 loop: CASSFFNQETQYF. The DNA of the CDR3 is TGTGCCAGCAGTTTTTTTAACCAAGAGACCCAGTACTTC. The chain has TRBV12-3 or TRBV12-4 and TRBJ2-5, with no clear D. V dropped 3 bases and J dropped 0 bases, with 5 bases sitting between them. The CDR3 spans 13 residues.

About this clonotype itself: The junction differs from germline at one of its ends, possibly a read error. The V and J genes are TRBV20-1 and TRBJ2-1; tentative D call: TRBD2 (6 bases). CDR1 and CDR2 from the germline V gene are DFQATT and SNEGSKA (reference sequence). This CDR3 spans 16 amino acids. CDR3 sequence (DNA): TGCTGTGCTAGAGAAGCCGCGCGGGAAATCGGTGGTGAGCAGTTCTTC. It codes for CCAREAAREIGGEQFF.

Only a few counts were recorded for this clonotype. The chain links TRBV10-3 to TRBJ2-3; D is undetermined. V was clipped by 4 bases and J by 2 bases, with 7 bases between them. This CDR3 comprises 13 residues. The germline V gene encodes CDR1 ENHRY and CDR2 SYGVKD. CDR3 region: CAISGGLTDTQYF. As DNA, the CDR3 is TGTGCCATCAGTGGTGGGCTCACAGATACGCAGTATTTT.

The table lists this clonotype with a few counts. The J gene is TRBJ2-1, the V gene TRBV7-2; weak D call: TRBD2 (6 bases). CDR3 size: 14 residues. The germline CDR1 and CDR2 sequences are SGHTA and FQGNSA. V dropped 2 bases and J dropped 6 bases, with 11 bases sitting between them. The CDR3 DNA reads as TGTGCCAGCAGCTTATTTATGGGGGGCAATGAGCAGTTCTTC. Protein product: CASSLFMGGNEQFF.

This clonotype was counted ten times or more. The chain combines TRBV28 with TRBJ2-7, with D possibly matching TRBD1 (6 bases). Trimming took off 5 bases at V and 1 base at J, with 15 bases between the two ends. CDR3 length: 15 residues. Germline CDR1 reads MDHEN; CDR2 reads SYDVKM. As DNA, the CDR3 is TGTGCCAGCAGTCCTCCCACCGGACAGTCCTACGAGCAGTACTTC. It specifies CASSPPTGQSYEQYF.

The chain couples TRBV27 to TRBJ2-1, with a possible D match to TRBD2 (5 bases). This CDR3 is 14 amino acids long. Germline V gene sequence: CDR1 MNHEY, CDR2 SMNVEV (reference sequence). Trimming shortened V by 7 bases and J by 6 bases, and 16 bases separated the two germline ends. As DNA, the CDR3 is TGTGCCAGCACCCCGGCCGGGATGGCCAATGAGCAGTTCTTC. Its protein product is CASTPAGMANEQFF.

This clonotype came up a few times. This sequence joins TRBV6-1 and TRBJ2-6; D unresolved. Germline V lookup: CDR1 MNHNS, CDR2 SASEGT. Trimming removed 10 bases at V and 2 bases at J, with 9 bases between. CDR3 length equals 13 residues. The CDR3 DNA is TGTGCCACCAACGCCCCTGGGGCCAACGTCCTGACTTTC. Translating it yields CATNAPGANVLTF.

The chain carries TRBV11-2 and TRBJ2-5; tentatively, D is TRBD2 (6 bases). Per germline, CDR1 SGHAT and CDR2 FQNNGV. V lost 10 bases and J lost 5, with 11 bases in between. The CDR3 covers 11 residues. CDR3 in DNA: TGTGCCACCGGGGCGGGGGAGACCCAGTACTTC. Protein: CATGAGETQYF.

This clonotype showed up many times. CDR3 protein: CASSLVAGLTDTQYF. In DNA, the CDR3 is TGTGCCAGCAGCTTAGTTGCGGGACTCACAGATACGCAGTATTTT. The chain couples TRBV7-9 to TRBJ2-3; tentative D call: TRBD2 (6 bases). Trimming pared 1 base from V and 2 bases from J, leaving 10 bases between. CDR1 is SEHNR and CDR2 is FQNEAQ in the germline V gene (reference sequence). The length of the CDR3 is 15 residues.

The sample holds a few counts of this clonotype. The J gene is TRBJ1-1, the V gene TRBV12-3 or TRBV12-4; TRBD1 matches 8 bases. This CDR3 comprises 12 residues. The ends lost 4 bases at V and 10 bases at J; junction bases unmatched: 5. The CDR3 sequence is CASSWSQGAAFF. For the CDR3, the DNA is TGTGCCAGCAGTTGGTCCCAGGGGGCAGCTTTCTTT.

The chain carries TRBV7-8 and TRBJ2-1; 8 positions agree with TRBD2. CDR3 size: 14 residues. J lost 5 bases, V lost 5 bases, and 5 bases had no gene match. From germline, CDR1 is SGHVS and CDR2 FQNEAQ. CDR3 protein: CASSPGGADNEQFF. The CDR3 DNA sequence: TGTGCCAGCAGCCCCGGGGGGGCGGACAATGAGCAGTTCTTC.

This clonotype was counted only a few times. This chain uses TRBV5-1 with TRBJ1-1; 9 bases are shared with TRBD1. CDR3 length: 18 amino acids. In germline, CDR1 is SGHRS, CDR2 YFSETQ. Germline trimming cut 4 bases from V and 4 bases from J; bases unmatched to any gene: 17. The CDR3 sequence is CASSPGGSGQGVGTEAFF. The DNA of the CDR3 is TGCGCCAGCAGCCCGGGGGGATCGGGACAGGGTGTCGGCACTGAAGCTTTCTTT.

This clonotype was seen more than once but under ten times. V and J are TRBV5-1 and TRBJ2-7; 7 nucleotides agree with TRBD1. Germline-derived CDR1 and CDR2 are SGHRS and YFSETQ. This CDR3 is 14 amino acids long. J lost 5 bases, V lost 1 base, and 6 bases had no gene match. CDR3: CASSLRQGVDEQYF. The CDR3 coding sequence is TGCGCCAGCAGCTTGAGGCAGGGGGTCGACGAGCAGTACTTC.

This clonotype has just a few counts. The chain has TRBV27 and TRBJ2-2, with D unclear. Germline-derived CDR1 and CDR2 are MNHEY and SMNVEV (reference sequence). The CDR3 covers 13 residues. The V and J ends lost 5 bases and 6 bases respectively, with 10 bases between them. The CDR3 is CASSPQWPGELFF. The DNA for the CDR3 is TGTGCCAGCAGTCCCCAGTGGCCCGGGGAGCTGTTTTTT.

This clonotype was detected a few times. This chain joins TRBV24-1 and TRBJ2-7, with 12 bases identical to TRBD1. J was trimmed by 5 bases and V by 4 bases; bases with no gene match: 5. The germline gives CDR1 KGHDR, CDR2 SFDVKD. The CDR3 runs 15 residues. In nucleotides, the CDR3 is TGTGCCACCAGTGACCCGGGACAGGGGGCCCACGAGCAGTACTTC. Protein: CATSDPGQGAHEQYF.

The V and J genes are TRBV20-1 and TRBJ2-7; 7 bases fit TRBD2. This CDR3 is built from 13 residues. Germline CDR1 reads DFQATT; CDR2 reads SNEGSKA (reference sequence). The V segment lost 4 bases and the J segment 1 base; nucleotides outside the gene matches: 4. The CDR3 here is CSAIGRMSYEQYF. As DNA, the CDR3 is TGCAGTGCTATCGGGAGGATGTCCTACGAGCAGTACTTC.

This clonotype was counted many times. CDR3 loop: CASSHRGEQYF. For the CDR3, the DNA is TGTGCCAGCAGCCACAGGGGCGAGCAGTACTTC. V usage is TRBV2 and J usage is TRBJ2-7; TRBD1 matches at 7 bases. The CDR3 consists of 11 residues. V was clipped by 6 bases and J by 6 bases; unmatched bases: 2. Germline lookup yields CDR1 SNHLY and CDR2 FYNNEI.

This clonotype was observed a few times. The CDR3 region is CASSQELRGAYNEQFF. The DNA for the CDR3 is TGTGCCAGCAGCCAAGAATTGAGGGGGGCCTACAATGAGCAGTTCTTC. J is TRBJ2-1 and V is TRBV4-2; D is tentatively TRBD1 or TRBD2 (6 bases each). V was shortened by 0 bases and J by 2 bases, with 11 bases between the two germline ends. The CDR3 has 16 amino acids. CDR1 is LGHNA, CDR2 YNFKEQ, per germline.

The V gene is TRBV4-1, the J gene TRBJ1-5; 9 positions match TRBD1. Trimming took 1 base from V and 6 from J; bases not matched to a gene: 7. This CDR3 is 16 amino acids long. CDR1 and CDR2 (germline): MGHRA, YSYEKL. In nucleotides, the CDR3 is TGCGCCAGCAGCCAAGGTCTAACAGGGGGCAGTCAGCCCCAGCATTTT. Its protein is CASSQGLTGGSQPQHF.

This clonotype was counted at least ten times. This chain uses TRBV20-1 with TRBJ2-7; the D gene could be TRBD1 or TRBD2 (5 bases each). CDR1 is DFQATT, CDR2 SNEGSKA, per germline (reference sequence). The CDR3 covers 14 residues. Trimming took off 1 base at V and 2 bases at J, with 12 bases between the two ends. CDR3 sequence reads: CSARGPGPTYEQYF. DNA of the CDR3: TGCAGTGCTAGAGGCCCGGGACCGACCTACGAGCAGTACTTC.